In its sample, the clone carrying this TCR beta chain was seen a few times. Its antigen is not identified. Distinct nucleotide sequences in the sample also encode this CDR3. The donors were all Caucasian adults (living in Nashville, Tennessee). Genomic DNA, for the unsorted samples, came from about 90 million PBMCs. This entry belongs to a study of shared clonotypes between healthy human individuals. General study findings and limits: Sampling involved blood alone; tissue repertoires likely differ.

Using ten immunoSEQ deep assay plates, investigators sequenced unsorted PBMC DNA. Only in-frame clones appear in the TCRdb table, and some are missing; sequencing was by immunoSEQ multiplex PCR. This table holds 450,000 to 500,000 clones, 76% found once. Deletions cut 2 bases from V and 0 bases from J, with 6 bases between. Germline CDR1 is SGHRS and CDR2 is YFSETQ. This CDR3 has 13 amino acids. The chain couples TRBV5-1 to TRBJ2-7; no definite D call. Input material: PBMCs. The clonotype originates from a woman aged 40 to 50 in good health. Some clones in this sample may be carry-over from other donors' samples. The CDR3 protein is CASSFQSSYEQYF. CDR3 bases: TGCGCCAGCAGCTTCCAGAGCTCCTACGAGCAGTACTTC.